This entry describes one TCR beta chain. As yet, its antigen is unknown. This record comes from a study of identical twins. TCRdb fed the 5' RACE reads into MiXCR, producing one record per CDR3 protein. The sample yields about 260,000 distinct CDR3 sequences, 5.5% to 8% seen once. Study results and limitations: It was out-of-frame TCR alpha sharing in monozygotic twins that models underestimated.

Separately, the same data were catalogued under a study of yellow fever vaccine responses in identical twins.

The origin of this receptor is a woman between 18 and 29 years old in good health. The source material was memory (CD45RO+) T cells sorted from blood.

The CDR3 DNA reads TGCGCCAGCAGCTTGGTTACTAGCGGGAGTGGTCCGGGAGAGCAGTACTTC. Amino acid sequence: CASSLVTSGSGPGEQYF. V gene TRBV5-1 combines with J gene TRBJ2-7; TRBD2 matches at 11 bases. CDR1 SGHRS and CDR2 YFSETQ come from the germline V gene. This CDR3 is built from 17 residues. Trimming took 0 bases from V and 7 from J; bases not matched to a gene: 12.